The rows below give T cell receptor beta chains drawn from one sample of a study of T cell responses to AZD1222 COVID-19 vaccine. The table came from immunoSEQ multiplex PCR; TCRdb's copy has only in-frame clones and leaves some out. The sample lists around 130,000 clones; 91% were seen once. Source: peripheral blood, taken 28 days after the second AZD1222 dose. Receptors originate from an adult who received the AZD1222 COVID-19 vaccine. The CDR3 runs from the conserved cysteine through the conserved F or W. The D gene is left open where the match is weak. Where a row states a size, it is once, few, many or the class of an expanded clone; other rows omit it.

cdr3_length j_call d_call clone_size v_call cdr3_nt cdr3_aa
14 TRBJ2-5 . . TRBV18 TGTGCCAGCTCACACTGGACAATCCAAGAGACCCAGTACTTC CASSHWTIQETQYF
15 TRBJ1-2 TRBD1 . TRBV7-3 TGTGCCAGCAGCCTGGGACAGGGAGTGGTTCACGGCTACACCTTC CASSLGQGVVHGYTF
14 TRBJ1-1 . . TRBV5-1 TGCGCCAGCAACTCTGCCCCCCCGAACACTGAAGCTTTCTTT CASNSAPPNTEAFF
15 TRBJ2-3 TRBD2 . TRBV7-2 TGTGCCAGCAGTCCAAGCGGGAGTGGGGCAGATACGCAGTATTTT CASSPSGSGADTQYF
16 TRBJ2-5 TRBD2 . TRBV4-2 TGTGCCAGCAGCCAAGGACTAGCGGGAGGGCCAGAGACCCAGTACTTC CASSQGLAGGPETQYF
11 TRBJ2-7 . . TRBV20-1 TGCAGTGCTCAAGACCGGGCCGAGCAGTACTTC CSAQDRAEQYF
17 TRBJ2-7 TRBD2 . TRBV27 TGTGCCAGCAGCCCCCTACTAGCGGGGGGGAGCTCCTACGAGCAGTACTTC CASSPLLAGGSSYEQYF
15 TRBJ2-3 TRBD1 once TRBV28 TGTGCCAGCAGTTTACACGGACAGGGTTCAGATACGCAGTATTTT CASSLHGQGSDTQYF
17 TRBJ1-5 . . TRBV4-1 TGCGCCAGCAGCCAAGAGCGGACAGCCCTGGGCCATCAGCCCCAGCATTTT CASSQERTALGHQPQHF
13 TRBJ1-5 TRBD1 . TRBV5-1 TGCGCCAGCAGCTTGGAGACAGGGTCGCCCCAGCATTTT CASSLETGSPQHF
15 TRBJ2-2 TRBD1 few TRBV18 TGTGCCAGCTCAGCCAGACAGGGAGACACCGGGGAGCTGTTTTTT CASSARQGDTGELFF
14 TRBJ1-2 . . TRBV6-5 TGTGCCAGCAGTTACTCTGGGGGGGGCTATGGCTACACCTTC CASSYSGGGYGYTF
14 TRBJ1-2 . . TRBV12-5 TGTGCTAGTGGCGAGGGGGGTCAGGTCTATGGCTACACCTTC CASGEGGQVYGYTF
14 TRBJ1-4 . . TRBV7-9 TGTGCCAGCAGCTTTACCGGGGTGGTTGAAAAACTGTTTTTT CASSFTGVVEKLFF
16 TRBJ1-4 TRBD1 . TRBV27 TGTGCCAGCAGTGCCAGGACAGGGTTCGATCGAGAAAAACTGTTTTTT CASSARTGFDREKLFF
13 TRBJ2-1 . . TRBV11-2 TGTGCCAGCAGCCTATTTATGTCGGATGAGCAGTTCTTC CASSLFMSDEQFF
13 TRBJ1-1 . . TRBV2 TGTGCCAGCAACGGGGGGGGACTCACTGAAGCTTTCTTT CASNGGGLTEAFF
16 TRBJ1-2 . . TRBV11-2 TGTGCCAGCACGCCATCTCTTAACCCCGACTTCTGGGGCTACACCTTC CASTPSLNPDFWGYTF
18 TRBJ2-1 . . TRBV12-5 TGTGCTAGTGGTTTGGCTCCCCTCTCCGGTCTCTCCCCCAATGAGCAGTTCTTC CASGLAPLSGLSPNEQFF
12 TRBJ1-6 . once TRBV18 TGTGCCAGCTCATATCAAGATTCACCCCTCCACTTT CASSYQDSPLHF
15 TRBJ2-1 TRBD2 . TRBV13 TGTGCCAGCGGCACGACTAGCGGGAGACGAGGTGAGCAGTTCTTC CASGTTSGRRGEQFF
13 TRBJ1-2 . . TRBV27 TGTGCCAGCAGTCAGGGCGCTCCCTATGGCTACACCTTC CASSQGAPYGYTF
11 TRBJ1-1 . . TRBV12-3/TRBV12-4 TGTGCCAGCAGTTTAGAAACTGAAGCTTTCTTT CASSLETEAFF
15 TRBJ1-1 . . TRBV5-1 TGCGCCAGCAGCGCGGTCGCCAGGGGAGACACTGAAGCTTTCTTT CASSAVARGDTEAFF
13 TRBJ1-4 . . TRBV30 TGTGCCTGGGGTGGACGGCTGAATGAAAAACTGTTTTTT CAWGGRLNEKLFF